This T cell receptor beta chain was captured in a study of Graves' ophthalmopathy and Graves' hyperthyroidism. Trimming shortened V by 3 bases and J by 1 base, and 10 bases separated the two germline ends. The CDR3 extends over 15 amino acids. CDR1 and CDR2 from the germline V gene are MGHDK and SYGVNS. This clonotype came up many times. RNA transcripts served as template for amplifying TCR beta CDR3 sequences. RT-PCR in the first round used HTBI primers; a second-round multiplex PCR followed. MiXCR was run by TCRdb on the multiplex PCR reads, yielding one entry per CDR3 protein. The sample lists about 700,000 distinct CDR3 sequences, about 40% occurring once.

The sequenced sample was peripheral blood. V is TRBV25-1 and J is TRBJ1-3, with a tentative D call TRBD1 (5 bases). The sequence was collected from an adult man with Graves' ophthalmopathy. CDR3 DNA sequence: TGTGCCAGCAGTGAGATAGGGGTGTCTGGAAACACCATATATTTT. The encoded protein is CASSEIGVSGNTIYF.